A single sample gave rise to the 29 T cell receptor beta chains below, sequenced in a study of blood T cell repertoires in COVID-19. Profiled with immunoSEQ multiplex PCR; TCRdb holds only in-frame clones, not every one. The top ten hold 6.5% to 7.5% of the sample, which has about 71,000 clones, about 83% seen once. The sequencing sample was made of peripheral blood. The source of these receptors is a man aged 30-40 years with COVID-19, enrolled during active disease.

The chain recombines TRBV6-5 with TRBJ1-5, with TRBD1 matching over 7 bases. CDR1 is MNHEY, CDR2 SVGAGI, per germline. This CDR3 is built from 15 residues. V lost 4 bases and J lost 7; bases outside the gene matches: 10. For the CDR3, the DNA is TGTGCCAGCAGTTCAAACACAGGGGTGCAGCAGCCCCAGCATTTT. Translation: CASSSNTGVQQPQHF.

The rearrangement joins TRBV7-9 to TRBJ2-5, with D perhaps matching TRBD2 (5 bases). Germline-derived CDR1 and CDR2 are SEHNR and FQNEAQ (reference sequence). The CDR3 covers 15 residues. V was shortened by 6 bases and J by 7 bases, with 21 bases between the two germline ends. The CDR3 nucleotides read TGTGCCAGCAGATCACTATCCGGACTTCTTGGGACCCAGTACTTC. Amino acid sequence: CASRSLSGLLGTQYF.

This clone showed up just a few times. The gene calls are TRBV11-2 and TRBJ2-7, with TRBD2 as a possible D gene (7 bases). This CDR3 spans 14 amino acids. V gave up 5 bases and J gave up 6 bases, with 17 bases separating them. In germline, CDR1 is SGHAT, CDR2 FQNNGV. The CDR3 protein is CASSPSGGPSEQYF. The CDR3, as DNA: TGTGCCAGCAGCCCGTCGGGGGGCCCCTCCGAGCAGTACTTC.

This chain joins TRBV5-5 and TRBJ2-2; tentatively, D is TRBD1 (6 bases). Germline CDR1 and CDR2: SGHKS and YYEKEE (reference sequence). The CDR3 totals 15 residues. The V gene lost 0 bases and the J gene lost 3 bases, with 9 bases spanning the gap. The CDR3 nucleotides read TGTGCCAGCAGCTTGGTTTGGACAGACACCGGGGAGCTGTTTTTT. It encodes CASSLVWTDTGELFF.

Only one count was recorded for this clone. The J gene is TRBJ1-3, the V gene TRBV28, with TRBD1 identical over 9 bases. This CDR3 comprises 15 residues. In germline, CDR1 is MDHEN, CDR2 SYDVKM. J gave up 7 bases and V 3 bases, and 7 bases lay outside the gene matches. The chain's CDR3 is CASSFLQGAWNTIYF. The DNA of the CDR3 is TGTGCCAGCAGTTTCCTACAGGGGGCGTGGAACACCATATATTTT.

The chain recombines TRBV7-9 with TRBJ2-3; possible D gene TRBD2, 5 bases. Per germline, CDR1 SEHNR and CDR2 FQNEAQ (reference sequence). The CDR3 contains 15 residues. Between the trimmed V and J ends, which lost 5 bases and 2 bases, there was a span of 14 bases. The CDR3: CASSQLRETTDTQYF. Written as DNA, the CDR3 is TGTGCCAGCAGCCAGCTGAGGGAAACCACAGATACGCAGTATTTT.

The chain uses TRBV24-1 and TRBJ2-1; 8 bases are shared with TRBD2. J lost 9 bases, V lost 3 bases, and 9 bases had no gene match. The CDR3 is 15 residues long. Germline V gives CDR1 KGHDR, CDR2 SFDVKD. As DNA, the CDR3 is TGTGCCACCAGTGATAGTAAGCGGGAGTGGGCTGAGCAGTTCTTC. It is translated as CATSDSKREWAEQFF.

This clone was seen a few times. The chain has TRBV19 and TRBJ2-7; unclear D gene. V lost 6 bases and J lost 0, with 6 bases in between. The CDR3 is 12 amino acids. CDR1 and CDR2 from the germline V gene are LNHDA and SQIVND (reference sequence). CDR3 region: CASSTSSYEQYF. The DNA for the CDR3 is TGTGCCAGTAGCACAAGCTCCTACGAGCAGTACTTC. The full variable domain, completed using reference TRBV19 and TRBJ2-7, is DGGITQSPKYLFRKEGQNVTLSCEQNLNHDAMYWYRQDPGQGLRLIYYSQIVNDFQKGDIAEGYSVSREKKESFPLTVTSAQKNPTAFYLCASSTSSYEQYFGPGTRLTVT.

This clone was counted once. This sequence joins TRBV5-1 and TRBJ2-1, with TRBD2 matching 15 bases. The V gene's germline CDR1 is SGHRS and CDR2 YFSETQ. J gave up 4 bases and V 7 bases, and 3 bases lay outside the gene matches. The CDR3 has 15 amino acids. CDR3 nucleotides: TGCGCCAGCTGGACTAGCGGGAGGGGGTACAATGAGCAGTTCTTC. It codes for CASWTSGRGYNEQFF.

The V call is TRBV10-3, the J call TRBJ2-3, with a weak D call TRBD2 (7 bases). This CDR3 spans 15 amino acids. V dropped 6 bases and J dropped 2 bases, with 15 bases sitting between them. Germline-derived CDR1 and CDR2 are ENHRY and SYGVKD. CDR3 sequence (DNA): TGTGCCATCAGGGGGGGGACACGGGACACAGATACGCAGTATTTT. It is translated as CAIRGGTRDTDTQYF.

This chain connects TRBV9 to TRBJ2-2; no clear D gene. Germline assignment: CDR1 SGDLS and CDR2 YYNGEE. This CDR3 is 12 amino acids long. Trimming shortened V by 3 bases and J by 5 bases, and 5 bases separated the two germline ends. As DNA, the CDR3 is TGTGCCAGCAGCGCAGGAACCGGGGAGCTGTTTTTT. Amino acid sequence: CASSAGTGELFF. The full variable domain, its missing parts supplied by reference TRBV9 and TRBJ2-2, is DSGVTQTPKHLITATGQRVTLRCSPRSGDLSVYWYQQSLDQGLQFLIQYYNGEERAKGNILERFSAQQFPDLHSELNLSSLELGDSALYFCASSAGTGELFFGEGSRLTVL.

The V gene is TRBV7-8, the J gene TRBJ1-4; 10 bases are shared with TRBD1. This CDR3 region has 16 residues. V shed 5 bases and J 4 bases; nucleotides not matched to a gene: 7. Germline V gene data show CDR1 as SGHVS and CDR2 as FQNEAQ. CDR3 nucleotide sequence: TGTGCCAGCAGCCAGACAGGGGGCCGAGTTAATGAAAAACTGTTTTTT. The encoded protein is CASSQTGGRVNEKLFF.

The chain recombines TRBV30 with TRBJ2-1, with D perhaps TRBD2 (6 bases). The V gene lost 2 bases and the J gene lost 11 bases, with 13 bases spanning the gap. The CDR3 contains 12 residues. Germline V CDR1 and CDR2: GTSNPN, SVGIG (reference sequence). The CDR3 nucleotides are TGTGCCTGGAGTCCCCCGGGGACTCAGCAGTTCTTC. The encoded protein is CAWSPPGTQQFF.

This clone was seen a handful of times. The V call is TRBV4-1, the J call TRBJ2-3, with TRBD2 matching 7 bases. Per the germline V gene, CDR1 is MGHRA and CDR2 is YSYEKL. The CDR3 consists of 16 residues. J gave up 2 bases and V 4 bases, and 9 bases lay outside the gene matches. The DNA of the CDR3 is TGCGCCAGCAGCCCAGAACCTAGCGGATACACAGATACGCAGTATTTT. Translation: CASSPEPSGYTDTQYF.

The chain couples TRBV5-4 to TRBJ1-1; 8 nucleotides align to TRBD1. Germline CDR1 reads SGHNT; CDR2 reads YYREEE (reference sequence). The CDR3 is made up of 17 amino acids. J lost 1 base, V lost 0 bases, and 8 bases had no gene match. The CDR3 spells CASSLGAGGVGNTEAFF. Written as DNA, the CDR3 is TGTGCCAGCAGCTTGGGGGCAGGGGGCGTCGGGAACACTGAAGCTTTCTTT. Complete variable domain (other parts from reference TRBV5-4 and TRBJ1-1): ETGVTQSPTHLIKTRGQQVTLRCSSQSGHNTVSWYQQALGQGPQFIFQYYREEENGRGNFPPRFSGLQFPNYSSELNVNALELDDSALYLCASSLGAGGVGNTEAFFGQGTRLTVV.

This sequence joins TRBV19 and TRBJ1-6; no reliable D call. The CDR3 has 14 amino acids. Looked up from germline, CDR1 is LNHDA and CDR2 is SQIVND (reference sequence). V lost 3 bases and J 4 bases, leaving 7 bases between the germline ends. The CDR3 loop is CASSIRQYNSPLHF. The CDR3, as DNA: TGTGCCAGTAGTATCCGTCAGTATAATTCACCCCTCCACTTT.

The rearrangement uses TRBV3-1 (or the pseudogene TRBV3-2) and TRBJ1-2, with TRBD1 identical over 10 bases. This CDR3 spans 15 amino acids. Trimming at V came to 3 bases and at J to 4 bases, leaving 5 bases not matched to a gene. The germline CDR1 and CDR2 sequences are LGHDT and YNNKEL (reference sequence). This CDR3 reads CASSQVRDRGYGYTF. In DNA, the CDR3 is TGTGCCAGCAGCCAGGTGCGGGACAGGGGCTATGGCTACACCTTC.

This chain joins TRBV5-1 and TRBJ2-2; 8 bases are a match to TRBD1. Germline values: CDR1 SGHRS, CDR2 YFSETQ. The length of the CDR3 is 15 residues. J lost 5 bases, V lost 4 bases, and 7 bases had no gene match. The CDR3 DNA reads TGCGCCAGCAGCGCCAGGGGGCTAGGTACCGGGGAGCTGTTTTTT. Translated: CASSARGLGTGELFF.

This chain links TRBV7-9 with TRBJ2-5, with D possibly being TRBD1 (6 bases). Per germline, CDR1 SEHNR and CDR2 FQNEAQ (reference sequence). Trimming removed 2 bases at V and 5 bases at J, with 12 bases between. The CDR3 consists of 14 residues. CDR3 DNA: TGTGCCAGCAGCTTAAGGGGCCAGGGGGAGACCCAGTACTTC. It specifies CASSLRGQGETQYF.

The rearrangement links TRBV10-3 to TRBJ1-2; 8 bases align to TRBD1. There are 13 residues in the CDR3. The V and J ends lost 7 bases and 3 bases, in that order; junction bases with no gene match: 4. CDR1 is ENHRY and CDR2 is SYGVKD in the germline V gene. Written as DNA, the CDR3 is TGTGCCATCAAGCTACAGGGGGACTATGGCTACACCTTC. It translates to CAIKLQGDYGYTF.

The chain recombines TRBV27 with TRBJ2-7; TRBD2 matches 7 bases. The CDR3 runs 16 residues. Germline CDR1 is MNHEY and CDR2 is SMNVEV (reference sequence). After removal of 1 base from V and 2 bases from J, the junction contained 8 bases not matched to a gene. CDR3 loop: CASSLFSTSQTYEQYF. DNA for the CDR3: TGTGCCAGCAGTTTATTTTCGACTAGCCAAACCTACGAGCAGTACTTC.

This clone was found once. The CDR3 DNA is TGTGCCAGCTCTCCAGAGTGGACTACGACAGTTGAGCAGTTCTTC. It specifies CASSPEWTTTVEQFF. V gene TRBV18 combines with J gene TRBJ2-1; possible D gene TRBD2, 6 bases. V was clipped by 6 bases and J by 9 bases, with 21 bases between them. CDR3 size: 15 residues. Germline CDR1 is KGHSH and CDR2 is LQKENI.

V and J are TRBV28 and TRBJ2-1; D unclear. Germline V gene lookup returns CDR1 MDHEN and CDR2 SYDVKM. CDR3 size: 12 residues. Trimming removed 10 bases from V and 7 bases from J, with 14 bases in between. CDR3 protein: CATGPARNEQFF. The CDR3 DNA reads TGTGCCACTGGCCCCGCGCGGAATGAGCAGTTCTTC.

The chain recombines TRBV13 with TRBJ2-2, with TRBD2 as a possible D gene (5 bases). V lost 2 bases, J lost 6 bases, and 13 bases lay in between. This CDR3 is 15 amino acids long. CDR1 PRHDT and CDR2 FYEKMQ come from the germline V gene (reference sequence). The CDR3: CASSLPSWRAGELFF. CDR3 nucleotide sequence: TGTGCCAGCAGCTTACCCTCGTGGCGGGCCGGGGAGCTGTTTTTT.

The genes are TRBV28 and TRBJ1-2, with a tentative D call TRBD1 (6 bases). CDR3 length: 13 residues. V was trimmed by 4 bases and J by 4 bases, leaving 10 bases between them. Germline V gene sequence: CDR1 MDHEN, CDR2 SYDVKM. For the CDR3, the DNA is TGTGCCAGCAGTTCCGCAGGGGTCTATGGCTACACCTTC. Translated, it gives CASSSAGVYGYTF.

This chain joins TRBV4-2 and TRBJ1-2, with TRBD1 as a possible D gene (5 bases). Trimming shortened V by 2 bases and J by 2 bases, and 9 bases separated the two germline ends. The CDR3 runs to 14 residues. From germline, CDR1 is LGHNA and CDR2 YNFKEQ. CDR3 protein: CASSQQTVNYGYTF. CDR3 DNA: TGTGCCAGCAGCCAACAGACAGTAAACTATGGCTACACCTTC.

V gene TRBV25-1 combines with J gene TRBJ1-1; the D is unclear. Trimming left V 10 bases short and J 6 bases short, with 15 bases between. The CDR3 spans 12 residues. Germline V gene sequence: CDR1 MGHDK, CDR2 SYGVNS. The chain's CDR3 is CATGVGSAEAFF. In nucleotides, the CDR3 is TGTGCCACCGGGGTCGGGTCCGCTGAAGCTTTCTTT.

The rearrangement joins TRBV7-5 to TRBJ2-2; the table gives TRBD2 as D, unverified against the DNA. TRBV7-5 is a pseudogene. This CDR3 has 18 amino acids. CDR3 DNA: TGTGCCAGAAGCTTAGATTATTGGGGGAGGGTACGCACCGGGGAGCTGTTTTTT. This gives the protein CARSLDYWGRVRTGELFF.

J is TRBJ1-5 and V is TRBV7-9, with D uncertain. This CDR3 is 12 amino acids long. Germline loops: CDR1 SEHNR, CDR2 FQNEAQ (reference sequence). V lost 3 bases, J lost 7 bases, and 7 bases lay in between. CDR3 nucleotide sequence: TGTGCCAGCAGCTTCGACGGGCAGCCCCAGCATTTT. This translates into CASSFDGQPQHF.